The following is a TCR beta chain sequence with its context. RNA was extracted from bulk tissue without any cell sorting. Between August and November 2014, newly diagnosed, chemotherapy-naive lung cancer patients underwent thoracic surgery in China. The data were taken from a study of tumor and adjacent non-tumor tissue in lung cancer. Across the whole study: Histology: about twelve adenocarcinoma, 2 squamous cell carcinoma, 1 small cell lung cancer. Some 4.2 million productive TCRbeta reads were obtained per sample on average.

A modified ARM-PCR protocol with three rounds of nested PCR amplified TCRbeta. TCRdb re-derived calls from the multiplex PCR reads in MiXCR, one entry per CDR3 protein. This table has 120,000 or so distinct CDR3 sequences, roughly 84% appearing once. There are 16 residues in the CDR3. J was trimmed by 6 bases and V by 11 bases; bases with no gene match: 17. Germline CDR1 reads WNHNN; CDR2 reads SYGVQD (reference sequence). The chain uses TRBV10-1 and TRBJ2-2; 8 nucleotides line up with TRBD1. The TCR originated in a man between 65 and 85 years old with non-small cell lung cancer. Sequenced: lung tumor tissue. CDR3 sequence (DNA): TGCGCCTGCAATGGAAACAGGGGGTCGGTCGCCGGGGAGCTGTTTTTT. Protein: CACNGNRGSVAGELFF.